This T cell receptor (beta chain) appears in the sequencing data of a study of blood T cells in healthy people across ages. PCR was performed a second time for about 6 to 11 cycles using a sample-barcoded 5' primer and a J-beta primer mix. In TCRdb, the 5' RACE reads were re-called with MiXCR into one record per CDR3 protein. The data hold about 1.6 million distinct CDR3 sequences, with about 31% observed a single time. V was clipped by 5 bases and J by 9 bases, with 11 bases between them. The CDR3 totals 12 residues. CDR1 and CDR2 (germline): MNHNS, SASEGT. V usage is TRBV6-1 and J usage is TRBJ1-5, with D unclear. This TCR was sampled from a woman aged 25 to 39 in good health. Material for sequencing was blood. CDR3 amino acids: CASSPQAWPQHF. The DNA of the CDR3 is TGTGCCAGCAGTCCCCAAGCCTGGCCCCAGCATTTT.